This T cell receptor beta chain came from a study of response to subunit inactivated influenza vaccine. This clonotype was observed many times. What it binds is not known. General study points: The authors put forward the suggestion that each seasonal influenza vaccination may bring in only a limited number of new T cells.

A single record per CDR3 protein comes from TCRdb applying MiXCR to the RT-PCR reads. The sample contains 750,000 to 850,000 distinct CDR3 sequences, roughly 18% of which appear only once. The CDR3 is 10 amino acids. V lost 4 bases and J lost 4, with 5 bases in between. Germline V gene sequence: CDR1 SQVTM, CDR2 ANQGSEA. The receptor's source is a man between 50 and 59 years old who received an inactivated influenza vaccine. The sample here was PBMCs from blood, taken more than 4 days after vaccination. J is TRBJ2-7 and V is TRBV29-1; the D is unclear. For the CDR3, the DNA is TGCAGCGTTGTGGCGTACGAGCAGTACTTC. Protein: CSVVAYEQYF.